This TCR beta chain was recorded in a study of blood T cell repertoires in COVID-19. The V gene lost 4 bases and the J gene lost 5 bases, with 12 bases spanning the gap. The CDR3 spans 15 residues. The germline gives CDR1 MNHEY, CDR2 SMNVEV (reference sequence). As handled by the study authors: Estimation of nucleated cell counts relied on the amplification of reference gene primers. The data were produced by immunoSEQ multiplex PCR, yet TCRdb's version contains in-frame clones alone and is incomplete. The DNA gave D and trimming, while V, J and clone size come from that table. The sample includes approximately 100,000 clones, around nine tenths of them seen just once.

This chain joins TRBV27 and TRBJ1-6; no definite D call. The source of this sequence is a human donor in a cohort sampled during active COVID-19. Sequenced material: peripheral blood. The CDR3 nucleotides are TGTGCCAGCAGTTCCTACAGAATCAATAATTCACCCCTCCACTTT. It specifies CASSSYRINNSPLHF.